This TCR beta chain appears in the sequencing data of a study of low-dose radiotherapy and immunotherapy resistance in tumors. Study in general: Aspirin was taken orally at 300 mg daily by patients, and this continued for four cycles from cycle 1 day 1.

Alpha- and beta-chain coverage of first-strand cDNA came from TRAV- and TRBV-specific primers. Using a constant-region primer together with a V-primer adapter, TCRs were subjected to 15 to 25 PCR cycles of amplification. TCRdb independently ran MiXCR on the reads; one entry per CDR3 protein. Here the sample spans about 30,000 distinct CDR3 sequences, around 54% being singletons. This clonotype has ten or more counts. The V segment lost 2 bases and the J segment 1 base; nucleotides outside the gene matches: 4. This CDR3 spans 17 amino acids. In germline, CDR1 is SGHTA, CDR2 FQGNSA. Documented time point: after trial treatment. Treatment described: LDRT plus nivolumab, ipilimumab, low-dose cyclophosphamide and aspirin (RACIN trial).

The specimen was PBMCs, collected after low-dose radiotherapy plus immunotherapy. The gene calls are TRBV7-2 and TRBJ2-2, with 10 bases identical to TRBD2. This receptor was taken from a male donor with gallbladder cancer. CDR3 protein: CASSLLAGAGNTGELFF. The CDR3, as DNA: TGTGCCAGCAGCTTACTAGCGGGGGCCGGGAACACCGGGGAGCTGTTTTTT. The full variable domain, rest sourced from reference TRBV7-2 and TRBJ2-2, is GAGVSQSPSNKVTEKGKDVELRCDPISGHTALYWYRQSLGQGLEFLIYFQGNSAPDKSGLPSDRFSAERTGGSVSTLTIQRTQQEDSAVYLCASSLLAGAGNTGELFFGEGSRLTVL.